These 32 T cell receptor beta chains were sequenced from one sample in a study of control samples from healthy donors and cancer patients. Measured with immunoSEQ multiplex PCR; TCRdb has only the in-frame clones, and not every one. The sample has some 70,000 clones, roughly 80% seen once. The sample taken for sequencing was PBMCs. These receptors were collected from a woman aged 45 to 65 with lung cancer.

The chain is built from TRBV24-1 and TRBJ2-7; TRBD1 might be the D (6 bases). Trimming removed 10 bases at V and 5 bases at J, with 14 bases between. In germline, CDR1 is KGHDR, CDR2 SFDVKD. There are 12 residues in the CDR3. CDR3 sequence reads: CATTGFPNEQYF. CDR3 sequence (DNA): TGTGCCACTACAGGGTTCCCGAACGAGCAGTACTTC.

CDR3 nucleotide sequence: TGTGCCAGCAGAACCGGGACTTATAATGAGCAGTTCTTC. Protein product: CASRTGTYNEQFF. This chain joins TRBV6-6 and TRBJ2-1, with a possible D match to TRBD2 (6 bases). Germline V gene sequence: CDR1 MNHNY, CDR2 SVGAGI (reference sequence). The CDR3 is 13 residues long. The V and J ends lost 6 bases and 7 bases respectively, with 13 bases between them.

The J gene is TRBJ2-7, the V gene TRBV7-2, with no clear D. The CDR3 is 14 amino acids. V was shortened by 0 bases and J by 3 bases, with 9 bases between the two germline ends. CDR1 and CDR2 from the germline V gene are SGHTA and FQGNSA. The CDR3 sequence: CASSLAGTYYEQYF. The CDR3 DNA follows: TGTGCCAGCAGCTTAGCGGGAACATACTACGAGCAGTACTTC.

This clone has a single count. This chain joins TRBV6-2 or TRBV6-3 and TRBJ1-5, with TRBD1 as a possible D gene (5 bases). The CDR3 extends over 16 amino acids. Trimming stripped 4 bases from V and 3 bases from J, with 16 bases between. The germline CDR1 and CDR2 sequences are MNHEY and SVGEGT. This chain's CDR3 is CASSFSAGRANQPQHF. DNA for the CDR3: TGTGCCAGCAGTTTTTCGGCAGGGAGGGCCAATCAGCCCCAGCATTTT.

The V and J genes are TRBV10-1 and TRBJ2-5; D not resolved. CDR1 is WNHNN, CDR2 SYGVQD, per germline (reference sequence). This CDR3 is built from 15 residues. V lost 0 bases to trimming and J lost 5 bases, with 13 bases between them. The CDR3 here is CASSESRVSGETQYF. CDR3 bases: TGCGCCAGCAGTGAGTCAAGAGTCTCCGGGGAGACCCAGTACTTC.

This clone was counted a few times. This chain links TRBV4-2 with TRBJ1-1; D not resolved. From germline, CDR1 is LGHNA and CDR2 YNFKEQ. The CDR3 extends over 15 amino acids. The V and J ends lost 7 bases and 0 bases respectively, with 15 bases between them. The CDR3 here is CASKRPGSMNTEAFF. Written as DNA, the CDR3 is TGTGCCAGCAAACGTCCGGGATCCATGAACACTGAAGCTTTCTTT.

The chain couples TRBV18 to TRBJ2-5; TRBD2 is a possible D gene (5 bases). The CDR3 spans 13 residues. Per the germline V gene, CDR1 is KGHSH and CDR2 is LQKENI. Trimming removed 5 bases at V and 5 bases at J, with 12 bases between. The DNA for the CDR3 is TGTGCCAGCTCATCGGGGTTCCAGGAGACCCAGTACTTC. Amino acid sequence: CASSSGFQETQYF.

This CDR3 is CASSFRTSSGTGELFF. In nucleotides, the CDR3 is TGTGCCAGCAGCTTCCGTACTAGCTCCGGCACCGGGGAGCTGTTTTTT. This sequence joins TRBV7-2 and TRBJ2-2; D perhaps matches TRBD2 (6 bases). CDR3 length: 16 amino acids. The germline gives CDR1 SGHTA, CDR2 FQGNSA. Trimming left V 3 bases short and J 4 bases short, with 15 bases between.

In its sample, this clone was seen a few times. The chain is built from TRBV5-1 and TRBJ2-6; D may be TRBD1 (6 bases). CDR1 and CDR2 (germline): SGHRS, YFSETQ. This CDR3 spans 14 amino acids. V was clipped by 6 bases and J by 4 bases, with 11 bases between them. CDR3 sequence reads: CASNRESGANVLTF. CDR3 DNA sequence: TGCGCCAGCAACAGGGAGTCCGGGGCCAACGTCCTGACTTTC. The full variable domain, with the rest looked up from reference TRBV5-1 and TRBJ2-6, is KAGVTQTPRYLIKTRGQQVTLSCSPISGHRSVSWYQQTPGQGLQFLFEYFSETQRNKGNFPGRFSGRQFSNSRSEMNVSTLELGDSALYLCASNRESGANVLTFGAGSRLTVL.

The count of this clone is one. V gene TRBV2 combines with J gene TRBJ2-3; 13 bases line up with TRBD2. This CDR3 is built from 15 residues. The V gene end was trimmed by 7 bases and the J gene end by 6 bases; junction bases not matched to a gene: 7. Germline V gene sequence: CDR1 SNHLY, CDR2 FYNNEI. The CDR3 loop reads CASTRTSGGGDTQYF. CDR3 nucleotide sequence: TGTGCCAGCACACGGACTAGCGGGGGCGGTGATACGCAGTATTTT.

In its sample, this clone was seen once. V is TRBV29-1 and J is TRBJ1-2, with a possible D match to TRBD1 (5 bases). Germline CDR1 SQVTM, CDR2 ANQGSEA. V lost 1 base and J lost 7, with 16 bases in between. The CDR3 is made up of 14 amino acids. The CDR3 region is CSVEGGSRYGGYTF. CDR3 coding DNA: TGCAGCGTTGAAGGGGGCAGTCGGTACGGTGGCTACACCTTC.

The chain carries TRBV7-2 and TRBJ1-3; no reliable D call. Germline V gene sequence: CDR1 SGHTA, CDR2 FQGNSA. CDR3 length: 13 amino acids. V lost 6 bases and J lost 0, with 6 bases in between. In nucleotides, the CDR3 is TGTGCCAGCAGGGCCGTCTCTGGAAACACCATATATTTT. Translating gives CASRAVSGNTIYF.

This clone came up once. The chain links TRBV11-3 to TRBJ1-1; 7 bases fit TRBD1. The V gene end was trimmed by 5 bases and the J gene end by 0 bases; junction bases not matched to a gene: 3. CDR1 is SGHNT and CDR2 is YENEEA in the germline V gene. This CDR3 region has 14 residues. CDR3 residues: CASSPDRLNTEAFF. As DNA, the CDR3 is TGTGCCAGCAGCCCGGACAGGCTGAACACTGAAGCTTTCTTT. Full variable domain (missing parts from reference TRBV11-3 and TRBJ1-1): EAGVVQSPRYKIIEKKQPVAFWCNPISGHNTLYWYLQNLGQGPELLIRYENEEAVDDSQLPKDRFSAERLKGVDSTLKIQPAELGDSAVYLCASSPDRLNTEAFFGQGTRLTVV.

The chain joins TRBV9 to TRBJ1-1; D uncertain. CDR1 is SGDLS, CDR2 YYNGEE, per germline. The CDR3 runs to 15 residues. V was trimmed by 5 bases and J by 1 base, leaving 15 bases between them. The CDR3 spells CASSTRGSGNTEAFF. The CDR3 nucleotides read TGTGCCAGCAGTACGCGAGGCAGCGGGAACACTGAAGCTTTCTTT.

The rearrangement uses TRBV7-2 and TRBJ1-3; perhaps TRBD1 as D (5 bases). V gave up 1 base and J gave up 8 bases, with 12 bases separating them. This CDR3 is built from 14 residues. Germline-derived CDR1 and CDR2 are SGHTA and FQGNSA. The CDR3 reads CASSLEGFGDTIYF. CDR3 DNA: TGTGCCAGCAGCTTAGAGGGGTTCGGGGACACCATATATTTT.

The V call is TRBV5-4, the J call TRBJ1-2; TRBD1 agrees at 7 bases. Trimming removed 0 bases from V and 2 bases from J; junction bases left unmatched: 13. Germline V gene sequence: CDR1 SGHNT, CDR2 YYREEE (reference sequence). The CDR3 consists of 18 residues. Here the CDR3 DNA reads TGTGCCAGCAGCTTGGCCACCCATCTGACAGGGTTCAACTATGGCTACACCTTC. It encodes CASSLATHLTGFNYGYTF.

This rearrangement joins TRBV29-1 to TRBJ1-1, with D perhaps matching TRBD1 (6 bases). V lost 8 bases, J lost 6 bases, and 13 bases lay in between. This CDR3 is 11 amino acids long. Per germline, CDR1 SQVTM and CDR2 ANQGSEA. The CDR3 DNA follows: TGCAGCCACTCACAGGGATCTGAAGCTTTCTTT. It translates to CSHSQGSEAFF. Full variable domain (missing parts from reference TRBV29-1 and TRBJ1-1): SAVISQKPSRDICQRGTSLTIQCQVDSQVTMMFWYRQQPGQSLTLIATANQGSEATYESGFVIDKFPISRPNLTFSTLTVSNMSPEDSSIYLCSHSQGSEAFFGQGTRLTVV.

This chain links TRBV28 with TRBJ1-4; no reliable D call. In germline, CDR1 is MDHEN, CDR2 SYDVKM. The V end was cut by 4 bases, the J end by 0 bases, with 12 bases between. The CDR3 consists of 16 residues. Written as DNA, the CDR3 is TGTGCCAGCAGTTCCTGGGCCAGAGCAACTAATGAAAAACTGTTTTTT. This translates into CASSSWARATNEKLFF. The entire variable domain, with the rest obtained from reference TRBV28 and TRBJ1-4, is as follows: DVKVTQSSRYLVKRTGEKVFLECVQDMDHENMFWYRQDPGLGLRLIYFSYDVKMKEKGDIPEGYSVSREKKERFSLILESASTNQTSMYLCASSSWARATNEKLFFGSGTQLSVL.

CDR3 protein: CASSLEGWDGDTQYF. The CDR3, as DNA: TGTGCCAGCAGCTTAGAGGGGTGGGATGGAGATACGCAGTATTTT. The rearrangement links TRBV11-2 to TRBJ2-3, with D unresolved. There are 15 residues in the CDR3. Trimming took off 0 bases at V and 5 bases at J, with 12 bases between the two ends. Germline V lookup: CDR1 SGHAT, CDR2 FQNNGV.

Notes on this clone: This sample includes further DNA sequences coding for the same CDR3. V gene TRBV5-1 combines with J gene TRBJ2-2; 10 bases are shared with TRBD1. Germline V gene sequence: CDR1 SGHRS, CDR2 YFSETQ. The length of the CDR3 is 15 residues. V was clipped by 5 bases and J by 7 bases; unmatched bases: 8. CDR3 nucleotides: TGCGCCAGCAGAAGGACAGGGGGTGGTGACGGGGAGCTGTTTTTT. Amino acid sequence: CASRRTGGGDGELFF.

V usage is TRBV6-5 and J usage is TRBJ1-1; 7 bases map to TRBD1. Trimming at V came to 7 bases and at J to 5 bases, leaving 13 bases not matched to a gene. Per the germline V gene, CDR1 is MNHEY and CDR2 is SVGAGI. The CDR3 spans 15 residues. CDR3 loop: CASILGTDRLTEAFF. CDR3 bases: TGTGCCAGCATATTGGGGACAGACAGGCTTACTGAAGCTTTCTTT.

The rearrangement uses TRBV28 and TRBJ1-1; D unclear. Germline assignment: CDR1 MDHEN and CDR2 SYDVKM. The CDR3 consists of 14 residues. The V gene lost 8 bases and the J gene lost 1 base, with 14 bases spanning the gap. CDR3 coding DNA: TGTGCCAGCTCTGGACTCAGACGGAACACTGAAGCTTTCTTT. It yields the protein CASSGLRRNTEAFF.

DNA for the CDR3: TGTGCCAGCAGCCGGACCCCGACCTACGAGCAGTACTTC. It codes for CASSRTPTYEQYF. The chain couples TRBV7-2 to TRBJ2-7; unclear D gene. V was cut by 5 bases and J by 2 bases, with 10 bases left in between. CDR3 size: 13 residues. Germline V gene lookup returns CDR1 SGHTA and CDR2 FQGNSA.

The chain employs TRBV7-2 and TRBJ2-1; TRBD2 matches 12 bases. The CDR3 length is 15 residues. V was clipped by 5 bases and J by 6 bases; unmatched bases: 5. Per the germline V gene, CDR1 is SGHTA and CDR2 is FQGNSA. The CDR3 DNA reads TGTGCCAGCAGCCATCGGACTAGCGGGACCAATGAGCAGTTCTTC. It is translated as CASSHRTSGTNEQFF.

The gene calls are TRBV4-3 and TRBJ1-6, with D unresolved. V shed 4 bases and J shed 13 bases, with 14 bases lying between them. CDR1 is LGHNA, CDR2 YSLEER, per germline. The CDR3 sequence is 13 residues long. In DNA, the CDR3 is TGCGCCAGCAGCCCTCAAAGGGAAGCCCCCCTCCACTTT. Translated: CASSPQREAPLHF.

This clone was detected only once. The rearrangement uses TRBV29-1 and TRBJ1-1; no clear D. Germline assignment: CDR1 SQVTM and CDR2 ANQGSEA. V was clipped by 4 bases and J by 5 bases, with 5 bases between them. The CDR3 contains 10 residues. CDR3 amino acids: CSVGSTEAFF. In DNA, the CDR3 is TGCAGCGTTGGGAGTACTGAAGCTTTCTTT.

The CDR3 DNA follows: TGTGCCAGCAGCTTGTTCCGCTCAGGGACCTATAATTCACCCCTCCACTTT. This translates into CASSLFRSGTYNSPLHF. The genes are TRBV7-9 and TRBJ1-6, with a weak D call TRBD1 (5 bases). The length of the CDR3 is 17 residues. Germline V gene lookup returns CDR1 SEHNR and CDR2 FQNEAQ (reference sequence). The ends were cut back, 3 bases at V and 2 bases at J, with 14 bases in the middle.

The DNA of the CDR3 is TGTGCCAGCAGCTTAGATGGGTCTAGCTCCTACGAGCAGTACTTC. Protein: CASSLDGSSSYEQYF. The chain links TRBV11-2 to TRBJ2-7; the D is unclear. CDR3 size: 15 residues. Germline-derived CDR1 and CDR2 are SGHAT and FQNNGV. Trimming removed 0 bases at V and 0 bases at J, with 9 bases between.

The chain has TRBV14 and TRBJ2-7, with D perhaps TRBD1 or TRBD2 (5 bases each). The CDR3 spans 16 residues. With 3 bases removed from V and 3 bases from J, the gap between germline ends came to 18 bases. CDR1 and CDR2 from the germline V gene are SGHDN and FVKESK. The DNA for the CDR3 is TGTGCCAGCAGCCATCTAGAGGGGTTCTCGCGCTACGAGCAGTACTTC. Its protein product is CASSHLEGFSRYEQYF. The full variable domain, rest sourced from reference TRBV14 and TRBJ2-7, is EAGVTQFPSHSVIEKGQTVTLRCDPISGHDNLYWYRRVMGKEIKFLLHFVKESKQDESGMPNNRFLAERTGGTYSTLKVQPAELEDSGVYFCASSHLEGFSRYEQYFGPGTRLTVT.

The J gene is TRBJ2-7, the V gene TRBV29-1, with 7 bases aligning to TRBD1. Per germline, CDR1 SQVTM and CDR2 ANQGSEA. The CDR3 runs to 13 residues. Unmatched junction bases numbered 5, after V lost 6 bases and J lost 0 bases. CDR3 nucleotide sequence: TGCAGCGTCCTGACAGGGAGCTCCTACGAGCAGTACTTC. Translation gives CSVLTGSSYEQYF.

The CDR3, as DNA: TGTGCCAGCAGCAGTGGGGCCGGGACAGGAGGAAATCAGCCCCAGCATTTT. Its translation is CASSSGAGTGGNQPQHF. The V and J genes are TRBV5-8 and TRBJ1-5, with 8 bases identical to TRBD1. This CDR3 is 17 amino acids long. V trimming: 4 bases; J trimming: 4 bases; junction bases outside the gene matches: 13. The germline gives CDR1 SGHTS, CDR2 YDEGEE. Filled out from reference TRBV5-8 and TRBJ1-5, the complete variable domain reads EAGVTQSPTHLIKTRGQQATLRCSPISGHTSVYWYQQALGLGLQFLLWYDEGEERNRGNFPPRFSGRQFPNYSSELNVNALELEDSALYLCASSSGAGTGGNQPQHFGDGTRLSIL.

This clone has a handful of counts. This chain joins TRBV28 and TRBJ2-5, with D possibly called TRBD1 or TRBD2 (6 bases each). Trimming cost V 5 bases and J 4 bases, with 17 bases left between them. The length of the CDR3 is 15 residues. Per the germline V gene, CDR1 is MDHEN and CDR2 is SYDVKM. CDR3 DNA sequence: TGTGCCAGCAGTGCCCGGAGGGGGGAAAGAGAGACCCAGTACTTC. Amino acids: CASSARRGERETQYF. Filled out from reference TRBV28 and TRBJ2-5, the complete variable domain reads DVKVTQSSRYLVKRTGEKVFLECVQDMDHENMFWYRQDPGLGLRLIYFSYDVKMKEKGDIPEGYSVSREKKERFSLILESASTNQTSMYLCASSARRGERETQYFGPGTRLLVL.